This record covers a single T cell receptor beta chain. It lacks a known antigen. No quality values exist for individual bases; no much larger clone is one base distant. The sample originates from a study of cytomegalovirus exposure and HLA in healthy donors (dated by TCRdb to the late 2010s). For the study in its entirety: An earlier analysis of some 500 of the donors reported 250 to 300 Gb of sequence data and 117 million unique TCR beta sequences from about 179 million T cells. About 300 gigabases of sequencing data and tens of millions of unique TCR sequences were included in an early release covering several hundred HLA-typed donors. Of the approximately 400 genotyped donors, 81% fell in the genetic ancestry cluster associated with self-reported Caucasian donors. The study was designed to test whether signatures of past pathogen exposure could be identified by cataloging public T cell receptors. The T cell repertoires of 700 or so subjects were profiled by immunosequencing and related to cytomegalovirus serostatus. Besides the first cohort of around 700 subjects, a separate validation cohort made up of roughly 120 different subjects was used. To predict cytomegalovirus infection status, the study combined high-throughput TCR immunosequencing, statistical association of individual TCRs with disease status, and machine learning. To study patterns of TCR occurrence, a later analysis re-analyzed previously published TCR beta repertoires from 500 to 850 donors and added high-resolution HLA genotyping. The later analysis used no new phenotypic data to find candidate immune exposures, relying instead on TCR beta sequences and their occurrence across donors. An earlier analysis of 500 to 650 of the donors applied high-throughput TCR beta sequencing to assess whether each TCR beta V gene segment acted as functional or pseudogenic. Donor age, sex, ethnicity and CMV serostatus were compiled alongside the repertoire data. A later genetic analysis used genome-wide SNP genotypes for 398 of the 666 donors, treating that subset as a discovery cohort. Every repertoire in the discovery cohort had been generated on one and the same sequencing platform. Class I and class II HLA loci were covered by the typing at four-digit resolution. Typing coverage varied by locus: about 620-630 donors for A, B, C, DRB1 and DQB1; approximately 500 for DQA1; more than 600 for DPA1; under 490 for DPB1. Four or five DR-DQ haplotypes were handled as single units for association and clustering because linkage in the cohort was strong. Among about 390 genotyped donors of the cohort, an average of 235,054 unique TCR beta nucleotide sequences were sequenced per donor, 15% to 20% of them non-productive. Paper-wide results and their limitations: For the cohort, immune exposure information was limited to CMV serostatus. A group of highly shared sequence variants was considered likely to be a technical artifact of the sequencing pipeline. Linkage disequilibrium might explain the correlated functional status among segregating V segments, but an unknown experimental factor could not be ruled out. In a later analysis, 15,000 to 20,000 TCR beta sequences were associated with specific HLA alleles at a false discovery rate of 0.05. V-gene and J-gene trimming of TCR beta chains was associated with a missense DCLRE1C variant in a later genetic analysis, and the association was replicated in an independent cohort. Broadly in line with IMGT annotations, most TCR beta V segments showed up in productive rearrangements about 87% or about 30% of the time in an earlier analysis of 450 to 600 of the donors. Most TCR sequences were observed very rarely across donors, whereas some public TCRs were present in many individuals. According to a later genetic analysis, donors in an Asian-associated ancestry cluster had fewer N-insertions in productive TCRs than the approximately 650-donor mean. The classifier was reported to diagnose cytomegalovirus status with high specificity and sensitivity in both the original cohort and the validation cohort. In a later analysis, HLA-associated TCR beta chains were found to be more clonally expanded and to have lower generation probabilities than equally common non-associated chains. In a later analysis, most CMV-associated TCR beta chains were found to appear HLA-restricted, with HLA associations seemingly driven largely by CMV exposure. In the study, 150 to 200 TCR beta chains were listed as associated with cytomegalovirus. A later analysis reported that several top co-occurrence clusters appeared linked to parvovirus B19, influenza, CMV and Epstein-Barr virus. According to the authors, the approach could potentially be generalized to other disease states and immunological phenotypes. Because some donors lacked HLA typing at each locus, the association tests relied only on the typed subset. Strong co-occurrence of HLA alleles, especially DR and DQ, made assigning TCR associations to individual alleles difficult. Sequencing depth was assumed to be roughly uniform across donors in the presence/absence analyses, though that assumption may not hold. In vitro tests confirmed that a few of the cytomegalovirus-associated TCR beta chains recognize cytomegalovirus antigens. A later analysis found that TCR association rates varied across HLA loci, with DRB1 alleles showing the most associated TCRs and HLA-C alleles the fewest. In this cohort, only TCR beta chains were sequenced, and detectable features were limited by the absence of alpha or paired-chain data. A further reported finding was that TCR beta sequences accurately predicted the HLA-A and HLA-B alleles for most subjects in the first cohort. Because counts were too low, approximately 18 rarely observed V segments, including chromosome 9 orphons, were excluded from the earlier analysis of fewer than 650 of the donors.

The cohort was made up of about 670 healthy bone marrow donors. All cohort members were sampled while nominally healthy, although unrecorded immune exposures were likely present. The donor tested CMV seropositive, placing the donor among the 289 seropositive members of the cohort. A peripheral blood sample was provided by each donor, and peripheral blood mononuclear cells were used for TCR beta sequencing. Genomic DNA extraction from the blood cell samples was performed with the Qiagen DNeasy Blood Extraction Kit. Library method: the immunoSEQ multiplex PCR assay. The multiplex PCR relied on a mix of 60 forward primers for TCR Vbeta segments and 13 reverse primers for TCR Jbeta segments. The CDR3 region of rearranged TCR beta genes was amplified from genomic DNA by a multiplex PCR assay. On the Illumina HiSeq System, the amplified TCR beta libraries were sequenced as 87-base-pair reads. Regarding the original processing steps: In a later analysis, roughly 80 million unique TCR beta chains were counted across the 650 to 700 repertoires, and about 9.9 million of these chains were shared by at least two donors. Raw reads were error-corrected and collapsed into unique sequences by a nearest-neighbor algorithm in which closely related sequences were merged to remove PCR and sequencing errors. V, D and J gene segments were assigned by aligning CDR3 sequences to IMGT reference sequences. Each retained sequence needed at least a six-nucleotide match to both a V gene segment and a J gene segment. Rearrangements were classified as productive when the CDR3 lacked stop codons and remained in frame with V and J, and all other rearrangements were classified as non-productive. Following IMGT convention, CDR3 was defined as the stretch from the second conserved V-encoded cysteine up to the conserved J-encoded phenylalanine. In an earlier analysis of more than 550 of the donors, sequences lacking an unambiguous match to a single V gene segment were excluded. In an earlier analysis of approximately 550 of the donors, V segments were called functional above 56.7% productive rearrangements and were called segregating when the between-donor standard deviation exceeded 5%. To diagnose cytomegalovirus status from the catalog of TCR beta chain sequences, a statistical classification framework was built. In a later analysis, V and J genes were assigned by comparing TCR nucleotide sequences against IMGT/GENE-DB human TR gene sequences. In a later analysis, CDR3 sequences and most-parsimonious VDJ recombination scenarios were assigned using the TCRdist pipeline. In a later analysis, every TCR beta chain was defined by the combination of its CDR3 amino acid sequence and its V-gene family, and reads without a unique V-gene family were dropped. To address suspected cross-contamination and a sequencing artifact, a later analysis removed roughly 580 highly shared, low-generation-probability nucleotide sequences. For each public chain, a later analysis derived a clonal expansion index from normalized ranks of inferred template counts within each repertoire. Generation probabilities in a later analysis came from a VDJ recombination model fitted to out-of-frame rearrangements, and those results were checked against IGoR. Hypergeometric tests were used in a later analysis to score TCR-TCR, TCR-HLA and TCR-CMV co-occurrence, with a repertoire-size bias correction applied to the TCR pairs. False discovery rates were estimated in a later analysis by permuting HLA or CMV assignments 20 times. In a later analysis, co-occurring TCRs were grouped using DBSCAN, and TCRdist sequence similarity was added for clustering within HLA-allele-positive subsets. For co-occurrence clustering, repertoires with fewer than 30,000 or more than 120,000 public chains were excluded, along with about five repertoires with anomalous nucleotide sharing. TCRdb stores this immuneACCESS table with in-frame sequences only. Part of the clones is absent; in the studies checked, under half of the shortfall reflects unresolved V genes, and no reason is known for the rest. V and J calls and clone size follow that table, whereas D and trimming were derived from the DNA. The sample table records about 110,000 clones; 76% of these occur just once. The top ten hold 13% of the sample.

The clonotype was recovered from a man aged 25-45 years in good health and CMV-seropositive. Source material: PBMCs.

The CDR3 amino acid sequence is: CASSPRTEAEYGYTF. Here is the DNA: TGTGCCAGCTCACCTAGGACAGAGGCCGAATATGGCTACACCTTC. The sequence is built from TRBV18 and TRBJ1-2; D gene: possibly TRBD1, on 6 matching bases. At the junction V is shortened by 3 bases and J by 5 bases, with 16 bases in between. Looking up the germline V gene yields CDR1 KGHSH and CDR2 LQKENI. Taken from cysteine to phenylalanine, the CDR3 has 15 residues. Only the CDR3 region is kept as DNA, spanning 45 bases read in frame from base 1.